The 28 T cell receptor beta chains below were found in one sample sequenced in a study of cytomegalovirus exposure and HLA in healthy donors. Use of 60 Vbeta and 13 Jbeta primers characterized the PCR. The protocol was immunoSEQ multiplex PCR, while the TCRdb copy is restricted to in-frame clones and leaves out a portion. The ten top clones account for about 2.2%, within a sample of 150,000 or so clones. Sequenced: PBMCs. The receptors shown here come from a young woman in good health and CMV-seronegative.

V usage is TRBV9 and J usage is TRBJ1-2; no reliable D call. Trimming removed 3 bases from V and 8 bases from J, with 17 bases in between. There are 14 residues in the CDR3. Germline V gives CDR1 SGDLS, CDR2 YYNGEE. CDR3 sequence reads: CASSAIAGEEGYTF. DNA for the CDR3: TGTGCCAGCAGCGCGATTGCTGGGGAGGAAGGCTACACCTTC.

The chain couples TRBV5-1 to TRBJ1-2, with D tentatively TRBD1 (6 bases). CDR1 is SGHRS, CDR2 YFSETQ, per germline. This CDR3 has 15 residues. V shed 1 base and J shed 3 bases, with 13 bases lying between them. CDR3 protein: CASSLSPGQDYGYTF. Written as DNA, the CDR3 is TGCGCCAGCAGCTTGAGCCCGGGACAAGACTATGGCTACACCTTC.

The chain's CDR3 is CASSEDSSGANVLTF. CDR3 nucleotides: TGTGCCAGCAGTGAAGACAGCTCTGGGGCCAACGTCCTGACTTTC. This chain joins TRBV6-1 and TRBJ2-6; D is uncertain. CDR3 size: 15 residues. Germline assignment: CDR1 MNHNS and CDR2 SASEGT. Trimming took off 1 base at V and 0 bases at J, with 4 bases between the two ends.

The chain carries TRBV30 and TRBJ2-7; 7 bases line up with TRBD2. Germline CDR1 reads GTSNPN; CDR2 reads SVGIG (reference sequence). The junction had 15 bases not matched to a gene; V was cut back by 5 bases and J by 8 bases. The CDR3 is 14 residues long. In nucleotides, the CDR3 is TGTGCCTGGGGGGAGCCGACTAGCAAGAACCAGCAGTACTTC. Amino acid sequence: CAWGEPTSKNQQYF.

This sequence joins TRBV6-6 and TRBJ2-7; TRBD1 matches at 9 bases. CDR3 length equals 14 residues. The V segment lost 6 bases and the J segment 4 bases; nucleotides outside the gene matches: 7. Germline CDR1 is MNHNY and CDR2 is SVGAGI (reference sequence). The CDR3 bases are TGTGCCAGCAGCGACAGGGGGATTTTGTACGAGCAGTACTTC. Encoded protein: CASSDRGILYEQYF.

This rearrangement joins TRBV4-3 to TRBJ1-4; the match to TRBD1 covers 7 bases. The CDR3 is 16 residues long. Germline V gene lookup returns CDR1 LGHNA and CDR2 YSLEER. V gave up 0 bases and J gave up 8 bases; unmatched junction bases: 9. DNA for the CDR3: TGCGCCAGCAGCCAAGATGGGGCAGGGGGAAGGGAAAAACTGTTTTTT. It translates to CASSQDGAGGREKLFF.

This chain links TRBV19 with TRBJ1-1; 7 nucleotides line up with TRBD1. V shed 0 bases, J shed 7 bases, and the junction held 5 bases outside the gene matches. This CDR3 has 14 residues. Germline V lookup: CDR1 LNHDA, CDR2 SQIVND (reference sequence). The CDR3 here is CASSIERQGVEAFF. In nucleotides, the CDR3 is TGTGCCAGTAGTATAGAACGACAGGGAGTTGAAGCTTTCTTT.

This rearrangement joins TRBV5-4 to TRBJ1-3; 7 bases align to TRBD1. Trimming at V came to 7 bases and at J to 1 base, leaving 8 bases not matched to a gene. CDR3 length: 15 residues. Germline CDR1 and CDR2: SGHNT and YYREEE (reference sequence). CDR3 sequence (DNA): TGTGCCAGCTCTGGGACAGACCCATCTGGAAACACCATATATTTT. It specifies CASSGTDPSGNTIYF. The complete variable domain, with remaining parts taken from reference TRBV5-4 and TRBJ1-3, reads ETGVTQSPTHLIKTRGQQVTLRCSSQSGHNTVSWYQQALGQGPQFIFQYYREEENGRGNFPPRFSGLQFPNYSSELNVNALELDDSALYLCASSGTDPSGNTIYFGEGSWLTVV.

CDR3 coding DNA: TGTGCCAGCAGCTTAACAGGGGCGCGATCCTACAATGAGCAGTTCTTC. Translated: CASSLTGARSYNEQFF. The chain recombines TRBV7-3 with TRBJ2-1; D might be TRBD1 (5 bases). The V and J ends lost 0 bases and 1 base respectively, with 10 bases between them. Germline V lookup: CDR1 SGHTA, CDR2 FQGTGA. The CDR3 runs to 16 residues.

The genes are TRBV9 and TRBJ2-1; D is ambiguous. Per the germline V gene, CDR1 is SGDLS and CDR2 is YYNGEE. The CDR3 sequence is 14 residues long. The V end lost 0 bases, the J end lost 5 bases, and 9 bases lay between the germline ends. CDR3 sequence reads: CASSVAPRDNEQFF. The CDR3 region has the DNA TGTGCCAGCAGCGTAGCTCCAAGAGACAATGAGCAGTTCTTC.

The chain recombines TRBV29-1 with TRBJ2-5; TRBD2 matches at 7 bases. The J call is in doubt because the DNA end fits TRBJ2-7 better. Germline V gene lookup returns CDR1 SQVTM and CDR2 ANQGSEA. The CDR3 has 14 amino acids. CDR3 protein: CSVEGGSAPHEQYF. For the CDR3, the DNA is TGCAGCGTTGAGGGGGGGTCCGCTCCACACGAGCAGTACTTC.

V usage is TRBV5-6 and J usage is TRBJ1-1, with D perhaps TRBD1 (6 bases). This CDR3 is 13 amino acids long. Trimming shortened V by 0 bases and J by 6 bases, and 9 bases separated the two germline ends. The germline CDR1 and CDR2 sequences are SGHDT and YYEEEE. In DNA form, the CDR3 reads TGTGCCAGCAGCTTGGGGACAGCCCCTGAAGCTTTCTTT. Its translation is CASSLGTAPEAFF.

The chain uses TRBV10-1 and TRBJ2-4, with D possibly matching TRBD1 (6 bases). Germline V lookup: CDR1 WNHNN, CDR2 SYGVQD (reference sequence). Trimming stripped 6 bases from V and 0 bases from J, with 12 bases between. The CDR3 spans 15 residues. In DNA form, the CDR3 reads TGCGCCAGCAGCCCCGACAGGAGAGCCAAAAACATTCAGTACTTC. Residues: CASSPDRRAKNIQYF.

The chain recombines TRBV5-4 with TRBJ2-5; possibly TRBD1 for D (6 bases). Germline-derived CDR1 and CDR2 are SGHNT and YYREEE (reference sequence). The CDR3 covers 17 residues. V lost 0 bases to trimming and J lost 3 bases, with 18 bases between them. The CDR3 region is CASSLGGVTGPKETQYF. CDR3 bases: TGTGCCAGCAGCTTGGGTGGTGTGACAGGTCCTAAAGAGACCCAGTACTTC.

The gene calls are TRBV5-5 and TRBJ2-7; 9 bases align to TRBD1. CDR1 and CDR2 (germline): SGHKS, YYEKEE (reference sequence). J was trimmed by 6 bases and V by 4 bases; bases with no gene match: 8. The CDR3 is 14 amino acids. The CDR3 nucleotides read TGTGCCAGCAGCATAAGGGACAGGGTAAGCGAGCAGTACGTC. Its translation is CASSIRDRVSEQYV.

This rearrangement joins TRBV18 to TRBJ1-3; 7 nucleotides match TRBD1. In germline, CDR1 is KGHSH, CDR2 LQKENI. V was pared by 4 bases and J by 0 bases, with 6 bases of the junction left unmatched. The CDR3 runs 16 residues. The CDR3 DNA sequence: TGTGCCAGCTCACTCTTCGGACAGGACTCTGGAAACACCATATATTTT. Its translation is CASSLFGQDSGNTIYF.

This chain uses TRBV2 with TRBJ1-2, with 7 bases that match TRBD1. CDR1 is SNHLY and CDR2 is FYNNEI in the germline V gene. The CDR3 is 13 residues long. The V gene end was trimmed by 6 bases and the J gene end by 6 bases; junction bases not matched to a gene: 7. The CDR3 nucleotides read TGTGCCAGCAGCGTAGACAGGGACGATGGCTACACCTTC. Encoded protein: CASSVDRDDGYTF.

The rearrangement links TRBV5-4 to TRBJ2-2; D may be TRBD2 (6 bases). The CDR3 runs 14 residues. The V gene's germline CDR1 is SGHNT and CDR2 YYREEE (reference sequence). The V end lost 3 bases, the J end lost 6 bases, and 12 bases lay between the germline ends. As DNA, the CDR3 is TGTGCCAGCAGCTACGCTAGCGTGCCCGGGGAGCTGTTTTTT. It codes for CASSYASVPGELFF.

V and J are TRBV6-1 and TRBJ2-7, with 15 bases lining up with TRBD2. Germline CDR1 reads MNHNS; CDR2 reads SASEGT. CDR3 length: 15 residues. V gave up 5 bases and J gave up 7 bases; unmatched junction bases: 6. The CDR3 DNA reads as TGTGCCAGCAGTTCCATGGGACTAGCGGGAGGTGAGCAGTACGTC. Protein sequence: CASSSMGLAGGEQYV.

The chain uses TRBV7-9 and TRBJ2-1, with D possibly being TRBD1 (5 bases). Germline V gene sequence: CDR1 SEHNR, CDR2 FQNEAQ (reference sequence). V lost 5 bases, J lost 10 bases, and 15 bases lay in between. The CDR3 consists of 13 residues. This chain's CDR3 is CASSPKTVWEQFF. Here the CDR3 DNA reads TGTGCCAGCAGCCCCAAGACAGTCTGGGAGCAGTTCTTC.

The gene calls are TRBV7-6 and TRBJ1-1; 10 nucleotides match TRBD1. The CDR3 is 16 amino acids. The junction had 9 bases not matched to a gene; V was cut back by 1 base and J by 7 bases. Germline V gene lookup returns CDR1 SGHVS and CDR2 FNYEAQ. This CDR3 reads CASSLVVGQGEGEAFF. The CDR3 DNA follows: TGTGCCAGCAGCTTAGTTGTAGGACAGGGGGAAGGTGAAGCTTTCTTT.

The chain uses TRBV6-5 and TRBJ2-5; 11 nucleotides line up with TRBD2. There are 14 residues in the CDR3. Germline loops: CDR1 MNHEY, CDR2 SVGAGI. J was trimmed by 5 bases and V by 6 bases; bases with no gene match: 5. The CDR3 DNA is TGTGCCAGCAGAATAGCGGGAGGGCACGAGACCCAGTACTTC. Amino acids: CASRIAGGHETQYF.

The chain is built from TRBV6-5 and TRBJ1-6; possibly TRBD1 for D (5 bases). The germline V and J ends were trimmed by 0 bases and 10 bases, with 7 bases remaining between them. Germline V gene sequence: CDR1 MNHEY, CDR2 SVGAGI. The CDR3 consists of 13 residues. The CDR3 coding sequence is TGTGCCAGCAGTTACTCTAAGGGGTCACCCCTCCACTTT. It yields the protein CASSYSKGSPLHF.

This chain uses TRBV29-1 with TRBJ2-5; D might be TRBD1 (5 bases). Germline V CDR1 and CDR2: SQVTM, ANQGSEA. This CDR3 region has 14 residues. Trimming stripped 3 bases from V and 2 bases from J, with 13 bases between. CDR3 DNA sequence: TGCAGCGTTGACGGTCACAGGATACAAGAGACCCAGTACTTC. Amino acid sequence: CSVDGHRIQETQYF.

The gene calls are TRBV14 and TRBJ2-1; 13 nucleotides align to TRBD2. The CDR3 has 20 amino acids. The germline V gene has CDR1 SGHDN and CDR2 FVKESK. V shed 6 bases, J shed 0 bases, and the junction held 14 bases outside the gene matches. The CDR3 sequence is CASSGFPGLAGLSSYNEQFF. CDR3 nucleotides: TGTGCCAGCAGTGGATTCCCGGGACTAGCGGGGCTGAGCTCCTACAATGAGCAGTTCTTC.

The V and J genes are TRBV18 and TRBJ2-7; 10 nucleotides match TRBD1. Germline V gene sequence: CDR1 KGHSH, CDR2 LQKENI. This CDR3 contains 14 residues. V lost 6 bases, J lost 7 bases, and 9 bases stayed unmatched. The CDR3, as DNA: TGTGCCAGCTCCGGAAGGACAGGGGGTGGAGAGCAGTACGTC. It yields the protein CASSGRTGGGEQYV.

The chain combines TRBV19 with TRBJ1-2; 10 bases are shared with TRBD1. In germline, CDR1 is LNHDA, CDR2 SQIVND (reference sequence). The V and J ends lost 1 base and 6 bases, in that order; junction bases with no gene match: 8. The CDR3 is 16 residues long. The CDR3 protein is CASSIGPGQGLHGYTF. DNA for the CDR3: TGTGCCAGTAGTATAGGTCCGGGACAGGGGCTTCATGGCTACACCTTC.

On this clone itself: This same CDR3 is encoded by further DNA sequences in the sample. The rearrangement uses TRBV2 and TRBJ2-5; D perhaps matches TRBD2 (5 bases). V was shortened by 6 bases and J by 3 bases, with 5 bases between the two germline ends. Germline V gene lookup returns CDR1 SNHLY and CDR2 FYNNEI. CDR3 length: 11 amino acids. The CDR3 loop reads CASSGEETQYF. CDR3 coding DNA: TGTGCCAGCAGCGGGGAAGAGACCCAGTACTTC.